This T cell receptor (beta chain) was profiled in a study of CXCR3-negative and CXCR3-positive naive CD8 T cells. Germline lookup yields CDR1 MNHNS and CDR2 SASEGT. The CDR3 runs to 13 residues. Frequency places this clonotype as medium-sized. Its antigen is not identified. Study-wide results and caveats: The study found more hydrophobic TRB CDR3s in CXCR3-positive naive cells than in CXCR3-negative naive cells.

The TRB libraries of cDNA were built by UMI-labeled 5' RACE. TCRdb re-called the 5' RACE reads; one entry per CDR3 protein, DNA not given. In all, the sample yields 5,300 or so distinct CDR3 sequences. The gene calls are TRBV6-1 and TRBJ1-1. This TCR derives from a human donor in good health. Some clones in this sample may be carry-over from other donors' samples. The sequencing sample was made of naive CXCR3+ CD8+ T cells from blood. Subset of the sample: CD45RO-CCR7+CD27+CD95- naive CD8+ T cells expressing CXCR3 (TNR3+). CDR3 sequence: CASSVQPRVEAFF.